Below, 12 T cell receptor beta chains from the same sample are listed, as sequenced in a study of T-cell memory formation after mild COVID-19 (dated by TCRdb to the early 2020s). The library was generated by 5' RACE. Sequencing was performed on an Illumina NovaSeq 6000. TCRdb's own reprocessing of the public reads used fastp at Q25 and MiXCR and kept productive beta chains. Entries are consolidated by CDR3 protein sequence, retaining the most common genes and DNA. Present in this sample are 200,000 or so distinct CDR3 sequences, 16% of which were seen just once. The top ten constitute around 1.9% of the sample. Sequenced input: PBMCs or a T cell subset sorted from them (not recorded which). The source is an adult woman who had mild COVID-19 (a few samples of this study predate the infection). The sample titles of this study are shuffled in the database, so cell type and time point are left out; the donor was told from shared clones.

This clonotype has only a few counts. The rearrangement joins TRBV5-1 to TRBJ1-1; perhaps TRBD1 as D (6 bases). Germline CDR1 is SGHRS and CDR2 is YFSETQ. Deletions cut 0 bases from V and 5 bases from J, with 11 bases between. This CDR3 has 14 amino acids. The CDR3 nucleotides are TGCGCCAGCAGCTTGGCGGCAGGGGTAACTGAAGCTTTCTTT. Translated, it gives CASSLAAGVTEAFF.

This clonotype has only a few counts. The chain's CDR3 is CAWSVGGTSTDTQYF. CDR3 DNA: TGTGCCTGGAGCGTGGGCGGGACGAGCACAGATACGCAGTATTTT. This chain connects TRBV30 to TRBJ2-3, with a weak D call TRBD2 (6 bases). Deletions cut 3 bases from V and 0 bases from J, with 13 bases between. This CDR3 is 15 amino acids long. Germline-derived CDR1 and CDR2 are GTSNPN and SVGIG (reference sequence).

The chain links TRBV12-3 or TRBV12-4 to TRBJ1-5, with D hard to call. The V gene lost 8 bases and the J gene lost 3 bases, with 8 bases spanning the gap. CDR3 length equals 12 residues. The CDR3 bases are TGTGCCAGCGCCGCCACCAATCAGCCCCAGCATTTT. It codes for CASAATNQPQHF.

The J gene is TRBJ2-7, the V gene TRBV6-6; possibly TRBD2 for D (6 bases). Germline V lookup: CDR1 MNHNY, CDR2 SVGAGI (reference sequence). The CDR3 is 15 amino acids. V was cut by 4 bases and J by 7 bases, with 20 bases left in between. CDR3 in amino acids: CASSFSSRESREQYF. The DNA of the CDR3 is TGTGCCAGCAGTTTCAGTAGCCGGGAGTCGAGGGAGCAGTACTTC.

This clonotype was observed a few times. CDR3 sequence: CASSPSRDRAHNEQFF. The CDR3 DNA reads as TGTGCCAGCAGCCCCTCCCGGGACAGGGCCCACAATGAGCAGTTCTTC. The chain uses TRBV6-6 and TRBJ2-1; the match to TRBD1 covers 9 bases. After removal of 6 bases from V and 5 bases from J, the junction contained 11 bases not matched to a gene. The germline V gene has CDR1 MNHNY and CDR2 SVGAGI (reference sequence). There are 16 residues in the CDR3.

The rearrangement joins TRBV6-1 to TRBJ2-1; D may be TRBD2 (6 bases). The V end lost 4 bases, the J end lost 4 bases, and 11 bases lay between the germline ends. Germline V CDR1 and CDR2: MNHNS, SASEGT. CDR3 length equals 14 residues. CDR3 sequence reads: CASSARDFYNEQFF. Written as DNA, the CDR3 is TGTGCCAGCAGTGCCCGGGACTTTTACAATGAGCAGTTCTTC.

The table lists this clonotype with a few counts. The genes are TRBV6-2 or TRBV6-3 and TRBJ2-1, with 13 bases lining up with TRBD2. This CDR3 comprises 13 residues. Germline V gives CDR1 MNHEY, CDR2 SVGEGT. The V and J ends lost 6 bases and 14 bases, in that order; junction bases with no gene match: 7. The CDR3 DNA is TGTGCCAGCAGGCCGGGACTAGCGGGAAGGGAGTTCTTC. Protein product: CASRPGLAGREFF.

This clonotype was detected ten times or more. The CDR3 nucleotides are TGTGCCAGCAGCTTACTCTACGAGCAGTACTTC. It codes for CASSLLYEQYF. The chain couples TRBV7-9 to TRBJ2-7, with D unclear. The V and J ends lost 2 bases and 3 bases respectively, with 2 bases between them. The CDR3 spans 11 residues. Germline V gives CDR1 SEHNR, CDR2 FQNEAQ (reference sequence). The full variable domain, completed using reference TRBV7-9 and TRBJ2-7, is DTGVSQNPRHKITKRGQNVTFRCDPISEHNRLYWYRQTLGQGPEFLTYFQNEAQLEKSRLLSDRFSAERPKGSFSTLEIQRTEQGDSAMYLCASSLLYEQYFGPGTRLTVT.

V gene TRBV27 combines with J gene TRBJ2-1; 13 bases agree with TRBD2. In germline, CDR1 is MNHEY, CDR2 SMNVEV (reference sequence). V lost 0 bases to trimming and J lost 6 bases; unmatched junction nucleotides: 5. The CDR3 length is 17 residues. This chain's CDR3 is CASSLSRTSGGPNEQFF. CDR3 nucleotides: TGTGCCAGCAGTTTATCACGGACTAGCGGGGGCCCCAATGAGCAGTTCTTC.

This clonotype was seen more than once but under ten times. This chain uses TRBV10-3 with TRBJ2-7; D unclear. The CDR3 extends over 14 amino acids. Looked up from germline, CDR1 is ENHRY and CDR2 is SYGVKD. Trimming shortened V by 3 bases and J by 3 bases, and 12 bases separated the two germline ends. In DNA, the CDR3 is TGTGCCATCAGTGACGGTGGGCTTGGCTACGAGCAGTACTTC. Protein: CAISDGGLGYEQYF.

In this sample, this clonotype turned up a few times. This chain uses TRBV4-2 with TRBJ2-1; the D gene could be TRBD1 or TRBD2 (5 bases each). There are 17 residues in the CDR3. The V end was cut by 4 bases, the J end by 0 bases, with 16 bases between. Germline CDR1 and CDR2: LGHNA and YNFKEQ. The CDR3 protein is CASSRRVGESSYNEQFF. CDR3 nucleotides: TGTGCCAGCAGCCGCCGGGTGGGGGAGAGCTCCTACAATGAGCAGTTCTTC.

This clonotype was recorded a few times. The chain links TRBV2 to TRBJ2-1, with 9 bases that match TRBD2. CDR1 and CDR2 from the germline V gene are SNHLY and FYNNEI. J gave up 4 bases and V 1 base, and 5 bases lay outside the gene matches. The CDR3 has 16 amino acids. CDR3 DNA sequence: TGTGCCAGCAGTGAAGTAGCGGGAGTAATTTACAATGAGCAGTTCTTC. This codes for CASSEVAGVIYNEQFF.